This T cell receptor (beta chain) was identified in a study of blood T cell repertoires in COVID-19. Study details: Acute and convalescent COVID-19 specimens originated in the United States, Italy and Spain. Sample material is recorded as cDNA or gDNA derived from T cells, B-cell-depleted T cells, or PBMCs.

The V segment lost 6 bases and the J segment 10 bases; nucleotides outside the gene matches: 13. Germline CDR1 reads SGDLS; CDR2 reads YYNGEE. This CDR3 has 14 amino acids. As processed by the authors: Reference gene primer amplification gave estimated nucleated cell counts. The repertoire was sequenced with immunoSEQ multiplex PCR; TCRdb's copy has only in-frame clones and lacks some. For V, J and clone size, that table is used; D and trimming come from the DNA. The sample contains roughly 50,000 clones, approximately 89% of which appear only once. V usage is TRBV9 and J usage is TRBJ2-1, with 7 bases lining up with TRBD1. The sample consisted of peripheral blood. The sequence came from a man in his sixties with acute or convalescent COVID-19. CDR3 amino acids: CASTRARAGGEQFF. CDR3 nucleotide sequence: TGTGCCAGCACCCGAGCCCGGGCAGGGGGAGAGCAGTTCTTC.